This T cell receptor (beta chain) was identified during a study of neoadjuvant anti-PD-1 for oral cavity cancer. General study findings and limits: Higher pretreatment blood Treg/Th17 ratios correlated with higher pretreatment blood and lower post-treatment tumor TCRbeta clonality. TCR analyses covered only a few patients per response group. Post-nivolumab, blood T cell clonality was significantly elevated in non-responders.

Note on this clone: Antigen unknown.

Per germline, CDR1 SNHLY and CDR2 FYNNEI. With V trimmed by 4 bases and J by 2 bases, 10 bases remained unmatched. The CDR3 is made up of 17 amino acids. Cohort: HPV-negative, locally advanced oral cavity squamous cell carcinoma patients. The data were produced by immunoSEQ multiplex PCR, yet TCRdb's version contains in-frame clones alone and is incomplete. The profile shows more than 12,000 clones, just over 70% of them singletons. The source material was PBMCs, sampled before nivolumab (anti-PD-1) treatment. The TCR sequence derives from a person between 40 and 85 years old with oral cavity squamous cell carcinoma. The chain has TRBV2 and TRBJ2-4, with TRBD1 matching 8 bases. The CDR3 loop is CASSGIQGATPKNIQYF. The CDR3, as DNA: TGTGCCAGCAGTGGGATTCAGGGGGCTACCCCCAAAAACATTCAGTACTTC. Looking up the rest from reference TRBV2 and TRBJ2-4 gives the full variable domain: EPEVTQTPSHQVTQMGQEVILRCVPISNHLYFYWYRQILGQKVEFLVSFYNNEISEKSEIFDDQFSVERPDGSNFTLKIRSTKLEDSAMYFCASSGIQGATPKNIQYFGAGTRLSVL.